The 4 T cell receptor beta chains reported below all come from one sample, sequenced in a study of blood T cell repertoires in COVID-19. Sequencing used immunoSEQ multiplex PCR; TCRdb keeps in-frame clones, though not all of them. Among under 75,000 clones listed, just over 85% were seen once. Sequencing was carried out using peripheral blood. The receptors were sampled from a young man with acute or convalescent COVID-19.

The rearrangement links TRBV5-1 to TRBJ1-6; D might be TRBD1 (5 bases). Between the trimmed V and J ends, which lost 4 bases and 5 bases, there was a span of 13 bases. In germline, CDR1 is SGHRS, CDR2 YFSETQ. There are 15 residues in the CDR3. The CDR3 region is CASSASQGNNSPLHF. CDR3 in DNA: TGCGCCAGCAGCGCGTCGCAGGGTAATAATTCACCCCTCCACTTT. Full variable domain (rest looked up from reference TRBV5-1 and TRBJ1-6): KAGVTQTPRYLIKTRGQQVTLSCSPISGHRSVSWYQQTPGQGLQFLFEYFSETQRNKGNFPGRFSGRQFSNSRSEMNVSTLELGDSALYLCASSASQGNNSPLHFGNGTRLTVT.

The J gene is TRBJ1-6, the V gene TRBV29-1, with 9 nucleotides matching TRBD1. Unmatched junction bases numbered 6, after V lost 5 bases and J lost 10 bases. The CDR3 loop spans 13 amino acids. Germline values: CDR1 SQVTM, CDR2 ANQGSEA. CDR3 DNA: TGCAGCGTTCAGACAGGGGGGGGGTCACCCCTCCACTTT. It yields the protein CSVQTGGGSPLHF.

The CDR3 reads CASSRTGSNTEAFF. The CDR3 coding sequence is TGTGCCAGCAGCCGGACAGGATCGAACACTGAAGCTTTCTTT. The chain uses TRBV7-8 and TRBJ1-1; 7 bases are shared with TRBD1. This CDR3 spans 14 amino acids. CDR1 and CDR2 (germline): SGHVS, FQNEAQ. Trimming took 5 bases from V and 1 from J; bases not matched to a gene: 4.

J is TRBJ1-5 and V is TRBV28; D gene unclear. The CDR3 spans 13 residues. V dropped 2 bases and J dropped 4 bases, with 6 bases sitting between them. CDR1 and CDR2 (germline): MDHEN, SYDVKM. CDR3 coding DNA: TGTGCCAGCAGTTTAATGAGGAATCAGCCCCAGCATTTT. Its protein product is CASSLMRNQPQHF.